Below, 12 T cell receptor beta chains from the same sample are listed, as sequenced in a study of T-cell memory formation after mild COVID-19 (dated by TCRdb to the early 2020s). Libraries were constructed by 5' RACE. The instrument was an Illumina NovaSeq 6000. Using fastp trimming at Q25 and MiXCR clonotype assembly, TCRdb reanalyzed the public sequencing data and kept in-frame beta chains. Merged by CDR3 protein, the rows form single entries marked with the most common genes and DNA. This sample gives approximately 170,000 distinct CDR3 sequences in total; 10% to 15% of them show up just once. The top ten clones comprise roughly 3.4% of the sample. The sequenced material came from PBMCs or a T cell subset sorted from them (not recorded which). The receptors derive from a man in his late teens or twenties who had mild COVID-19 (a few samples of this study predate the infection). The sample titles of this study are shuffled in the database, so cell type and time point are left out; the donor was told from shared clones.

In this sample, this clonotype turned up many times. The chain carries TRBV12-3 or TRBV12-4 and TRBJ2-2, with 8 bases aligning to TRBD1. V was pared by 3 bases and J by 6 bases, with 6 bases of the junction left unmatched. This CDR3 has 15 amino acids. In DNA, the CDR3 is TGTGCCAGCAGTTTGGGACAGGATTTAGCCGGGGAGCTGTTTTTT. As protein: CASSLGQDLAGELFF.

This clonotype came up a few times. CDR3 region: CASSYRQGARNEQFF. As DNA, the CDR3 is TGTGCCAGCAGTTATAGACAGGGGGCGCGAAATGAGCAGTTCTTC. The genes are TRBV12-3 or TRBV12-4 and TRBJ2-1; the match to TRBD1 covers 10 bases. This CDR3 contains 15 residues. J lost 7 bases, V lost 4 bases, and 7 bases had no gene match.

This clonotype turned up a few times. The gene calls are TRBV5-6 and TRBJ2-1; D unclear. The CDR3 is 13 residues long. Per germline, CDR1 SGHDT and CDR2 YYEEEE. The ends were cut back, 0 bases at V and 6 bases at J, with 7 bases in the middle. The CDR3 DNA reads as TGTGCCAGCAGCTTGGGGCCCACCAATGAGCAGTTCTTC. Translation gives CASSLGPTNEQFF.

In this sample, this clonotype turned up many times. The CDR3 DNA reads as TGTGCCAGCGTGTTAGCGGGGCTAGATACGCAGTATTTT. Its translation: CASVLAGLDTQYF. V and J are TRBV7-8 and TRBJ2-3; 8 bases agree with TRBD2. V was pared by 8 bases and J by 5 bases, with 6 bases of the junction left unmatched. Germline CDR1 and CDR2: SGHVS and FQNEAQ. CDR3 length equals 13 residues.

The CDR3 here is CASRSVGTQYF. Here the CDR3 DNA reads TGCGCCAGCAGGAGCGTGGGTACGCAGTATTTT. This chain uses TRBV5-1 with TRBJ2-3; no definite D call. This CDR3 contains 11 residues. Germline V gives CDR1 SGHRS, CDR2 YFSETQ. Trimming left V 5 bases short and J 8 bases short, with 9 bases between. The whole variable domain, remainder taken from reference TRBV5-1 and TRBJ2-3, is KAGVTQTPRYLIKTRGQQVTLSCSPISGHRSVSWYQQTPGQGLQFLFEYFSETQRNKGNFPGRFSGRQFSNSRSEMNVSTLELGDSALYLCASRSVGTQYFGPGTRLTVL.

Only a few counts were recorded for this clonotype. This sequence joins TRBV10-2 and TRBJ1-1; D not certain. The CDR3 runs 13 residues. Germline V CDR1 and CDR2: WSHSY, SAAADI. V was clipped by 6 bases and J by 4 bases, with 12 bases between them. The CDR3 nucleotides read TGCGCCAGCAGGCTACCTTCGGGCACTGAAGCTTTCTTT. It encodes CASRLPSGTEAFF.

This clonotype was counted only a few times. V is TRBV10-3 and J is TRBJ2-1, with D perhaps TRBD2 (6 bases). The CDR3 loop spans 15 amino acids. V lost 0 bases, J lost 2 bases, and 8 bases lay in between. CDR1 and CDR2 from the germline V gene are ENHRY and SYGVKD. The CDR3 here is CAISESRETYNEQFF. The DNA of the CDR3 is TGTGCCATCAGTGAGTCGCGGGAAACCTACAATGAGCAGTTCTTC.

V and J are TRBV5-1 and TRBJ2-5; D is undetermined. CDR3 length: 13 amino acids. Germline V CDR1 and CDR2: SGHRS, YFSETQ. The ends were cut back, 5 bases at V and 5 bases at J, with 13 bases in the middle. The CDR3 nucleotides are TGCGCCAGCAGAAATACACCGAGGGAGACCCAGTACTTC. Its translation: CASRNTPRETQYF.

This chain links TRBV7-7 with TRBJ2-1, with 10 nucleotides matching TRBD2. The V gene end was trimmed by 5 bases and the J gene end by 7 bases; junction bases not matched to a gene: 8. Germline-derived CDR1 and CDR2 are SSHAT and FNYEAQ (reference sequence). This CDR3 spans 15 amino acids. The DNA for the CDR3 is TGTGCCAGCAGCCCTACTAGCGGGGAGTATAATGAGCAGTTCTTC. Its protein is CASSPTSGEYNEQFF.

This rearrangement joins TRBV7-2 to TRBJ2-5; D not resolved. The CDR3 is 12 residues long. The germline V gene has CDR1 SGHTA and CDR2 FQGNSA. V lost 5 bases and J 4 bases, leaving 8 bases between the germline ends. CDR3 protein: CASSTLRETQYF. The CDR3 DNA sequence: TGTGCCAGCAGCACCCTAAGAGAGACCCAGTACTTC.

The rearrangement links TRBV19 to TRBJ2-3, with 8 nucleotides matching TRBD1. In germline, CDR1 is LNHDA, CDR2 SQIVND (reference sequence). The CDR3 runs to 14 residues. With 8 bases clipped from V and 3 bases from J, the junction kept 7 bases outside the gene matches. In DNA form, the CDR3 reads TGTGCCAGTGGGTTCAGGACAGGGACAGATACGCAGTATTTT. This translates into CASGFRTGTDTQYF.

This clonotype was counted ten times or more. This rearrangement joins TRBV12-3 or TRBV12-4 to TRBJ2-1; D gene unclear. The CDR3 has 13 residues. Trimming removed 4 bases at V and 9 bases at J, with 13 bases between. For the CDR3, the DNA is TGTGCCAGCAGTTACCTCCCCTTGGGTGAGCAGTTCTTC. It yields the protein CASSYLPLGEQFF.